Given below is one TCR beta chain in context. Original processing notes: For nucleated cells, counts were estimated from reference gene primer amplification. Method: immunoSEQ multiplex PCR; TCRdb's copy keeps in-frame clones and lacks some. The V and J calls and clone size were taken over from that table, and D and trimming were inferred from the DNA. The sample comprises under 250,000 clones, 75% to 90% of which are singletons, and roughly 5.5% rests with the top ten. The data are from a study of blood T cell repertoires in COVID-19. V lost 0 bases, J lost 6 bases, and 17 bases lay in between. The CDR3 is made up of 16 amino acids. CDR1 is LGHDT and CDR2 is YNNKEL in the germline V gene (reference sequence).

The chain uses TRBV3-1 (or the pseudogene TRBV3-2) and TRBJ2-5; D possibly corresponds to TRBD1 (6 bases). Sequencing input: peripheral blood. This receptor was taken from a woman in her 70s with COVID-19, enrolled during active disease. The CDR3 loop is CASSQDSGRGRKTQYF. CDR3 in DNA: TGTGCCAGCAGCCAAGATTCGGGCAGGGGCCGGAAGACCCAGTACTTC.